The clone carrying this T cell receptor (beta chain) was counted a few times. This entry belongs to a study of cytomegalovirus exposure and HLA in healthy donors. Primers: 60 Vbeta forward and 13 Jbeta reverse. TCRdb keeps only in-frame clones here, not all; method: immunoSEQ multiplex PCR. The sample has about 190,000 clones, 79% seen once. V was pared by 3 bases and J by 3 bases, with 10 bases between. The CDR3 has 13 residues. CDR1 is SGHNT, CDR2 YYREEE, per germline (reference sequence). The specimen was PBMCs. The rearrangement joins TRBV5-4 to TRBJ2-7, with D perhaps matching TRBD1 (6 bases). The TCR originated in a woman under 30 in good health and CMV-seronegative. The chain's CDR3 is CASSSTGSYEQYF. The CDR3, as DNA: TGTGCCAGCAGCTCGACAGGTAGCTACGAGCAGTACTTC.